This T cell receptor (beta chain) was obtained from a study of shared T cell receptors in the human thymus. Assay: immunoSEQ multiplex PCR; the TCRdb copy retains only in-frame clones and omits some. The profile shows approximately 660,000 clones, 88% of them singletons. J lost 9 bases, V lost 0 bases, and 14 bases had no gene match. The CDR3 is 17 amino acids. CDR1 is PRHDT, CDR2 FYEKMQ, per germline (reference sequence). This sample also appeared in a second study, on human thymus T cells. That investigation notes: Obtained as resections during corrective heart surgery, the thymus tissue was then studied. Thymic TCR repertoires of unrelated people reportedly overlapped highly.

This rearrangement joins TRBV13 to TRBJ1-2; 9 bases are shared with TRBD1. Sample: thymocytes. This TCR was recovered from a boy less than two years old with a congenital heart defect. In nucleotides, the CDR3 is TGTGCCAGCAGCTTAGGGGGCCCTCCGGGGACAGGGTGTAGCTACACCTTC. This gives the protein CASSLGGPPGTGCSYTF.